One sample yielded the 12 T cell receptor beta chains listed below, sequenced in a study of long-term antiretroviral therapy in people with HIV. Assay version v3.0 of immunoSEQ was used, and it was run at survey level. Assay: immunoSEQ multiplex PCR; the TCRdb copy retains only in-frame clones and omits some. The sample yields approximately 11,000 clones, about 80% seen once. The specimen was unsorted PBMCs, collected at the start of antiretroviral therapy, before treatment. The origin of the receptors is a man aged 25-45 years with HIV.

The chain combines TRBV4-2 with TRBJ2-7; unclear D gene. Per germline, CDR1 LGHNA and CDR2 YNFKEQ. The CDR3 is 10 residues long. V was trimmed by 8 bases and J by 3 bases, leaving 5 bases between them. The chain's CDR3 is CASGDYEQYF. The CDR3 nucleotides read TGTGCCAGCGGGGACTACGAGCAGTACTTC.

The chain recombines TRBV6-5 with TRBJ2-7; 7 bases map to TRBD1. In germline, CDR1 is MNHEY, CDR2 SVGAGI. CDR3 length equals 15 residues. V trimming: 4 bases; J trimming: 0 bases; junction bases outside the gene matches: 6. CDR3 sequence (DNA): TGTGCCAGCAGTTTCCCGGGACAGAGCTCCTACGAGCAGTACTTC. As protein: CASSFPGQSSYEQYF.

This clone was picked up one time. The chain uses TRBV7-8 and TRBJ2-7; D is possibly TRBD2 (5 bases). Trimming removed 5 bases from V and 3 bases from J, with 11 bases in between. The CDR3 loop spans 13 amino acids. Looked up from germline, CDR1 is SGHVS and CDR2 is FQNEAQ. The CDR3 protein is CASSMDSYYEQYF. The DNA for the CDR3 is TGTGCCAGCAGCATGGACTCTTACTACGAGCAGTACTTC.

The chain has TRBV15 and TRBJ1-5, with D tentatively TRBD1 (5 bases). Trimming removed 6 bases at V and 6 bases at J, with 12 bases between. The CDR3 loop spans 13 amino acids. Germline V gene data show CDR1 as LNHNV and CDR2 as YYDKDF (reference sequence). The DNA for the CDR3 is TGTGCCACCAGTACGTACCAGGGTCAGCCCCAGCATTTT. It specifies CATSTYQGQPQHF.

The gene calls are TRBV5-1 and TRBJ2-3; D unresolved. The CDR3 consists of 17 residues. Germline assignment: CDR1 SGHRS and CDR2 YFSETQ. The V end lost 2 bases, the J end lost 0 bases, and 16 bases lay between the germline ends. The CDR3 here is CASSFNSHASSTDTQYF. In nucleotides, the CDR3 is TGCGCCAGCAGCTTTAACAGTCACGCTTCTAGCACAGATACGCAGTATTTT.

By share, this clone counts as medium-sized. The rearrangement links TRBV6-6 to TRBJ2-2; 7 positions agree with TRBD1. Trimming took 10 bases from V and 7 from J; bases not matched to a gene: 12. Germline assignment: CDR1 MNHNY and CDR2 SVGAGI (reference sequence). The CDR3 spans 14 residues. CDR3 in amino acids: CATQERGRNGELFF. The CDR3 DNA follows: TGTGCCACGCAAGAGAGGGGGCGCAACGGGGAGCTGTTTTTT.

The chain employs TRBV19 and TRBJ1-2; D may be TRBD1 (6 bases). The CDR3 contains 13 residues. V lost 4 bases and J 4 bases, leaving 10 bases between the germline ends. Per germline, CDR1 LNHDA and CDR2 SQIVND (reference sequence). As DNA, the CDR3 is TGTGCCAGTAGTACCACAGGGCCCTATGGCTACACCTTC. Its protein product is CASSTTGPYGYTF.

The rearrangement uses TRBV10-3 and TRBJ2-6; tentatively, D is TRBD1 (6 bases). This CDR3 has 17 amino acids. Germline assignment: CDR1 ENHRY and CDR2 SYGVKD. Trimming took 4 bases from V and 1 from J, leaving 14 bases between them. The CDR3 sequence is CAISVGTRTSGANVLTF. The CDR3, as DNA: TGTGCCATCAGTGTTGGGACAAGGACTTCTGGGGCCAACGTCCTGACTTTC.

The CDR3 DNA sequence: TGCAGCGTGCCACTAGCGGGAGTCTCCTACAATGAGCAGTTCTTC. Its protein product is CSVPLAGVSYNEQFF. V and J are TRBV29-1 and TRBJ2-1, with TRBD2 matching over 11 bases. The CDR3 loop spans 15 amino acids. The ends lost 6 bases at V and 0 bases at J; junction bases unmatched: 4. Germline values: CDR1 SQVTM, CDR2 ANQGSEA.

This chain joins TRBV7-3 and TRBJ2-3; 8 bases fit TRBD2. V trimming: 4 bases; J trimming: 2 bases; junction bases outside the gene matches: 8. The CDR3 has 16 amino acids. Germline loops: CDR1 SGHTA, CDR2 FQGTGA. CDR3 residues: CASSSRPAGVTDTQYF. As DNA, the CDR3 is TGTGCCAGCAGCTCGCGTCCAGCGGGGGTCACAGATACGCAGTATTTT. Based on the CDR3 plus reference TRBV7-3 and TRBJ2-3, the full variable domain is GAGVSQTPSNKVTEKGKYVELRCDPISGHTALYWYRQSLGQGPEFLIYFQGTGAADDSGLPNDRFFAVRPEGSVSTLKIQRTERGDSAVYLCASSSRPAGVTDTQYFGPGTRLTVL.

The chain links TRBV11-2 to TRBJ2-3; D is uncertain. Trimming left V 5 bases short and J 2 bases short, with 14 bases between. The CDR3 extends over 15 amino acids. Germline V gene sequence: CDR1 SGHAT, CDR2 FQNNGV. The chain's CDR3 is CASSAYGRSTDTQYF. CDR3 nucleotide sequence: TGTGCCAGCAGCGCCTACGGAAGATCCACAGATACGCAGTATTTT.

The chain has TRBV5-1 and TRBJ2-5; the D gene is possibly TRBD1 (6 bases). This CDR3 is 15 amino acids long. Germline CDR1 and CDR2: SGHRS and YFSETQ. Trimming removed 0 bases at V and 6 bases at J, with 15 bases between. The DNA of the CDR3 is TGCGCCAGCAGCTTGGGGGGGACACGAGAAAAGACCCAGTACTTC. It codes for CASSLGGTREKTQYF. Supplemented by reference TRBV5-1 and TRBJ2-5, the full variable domain reads KAGVTQTPRYLIKTRGQQVTLSCSPISGHRSVSWYQQTPGQGLQFLFEYFSETQRNKGNFPGRFSGRQFSNSRSEMNVSTLELGDSALYLCASSLGGTREKTQYFGPGTRLLVL.